This T cell receptor beta chain is drawn from a study of Graves' ophthalmopathy and Graves' hyperthyroidism. For the study at large: Specimen type is peripheral blood, obtained at initial diagnosis before any treatment.

Certain patients were not enrolled. These were patients with other autoimmune diseases, uncontrolled infections, pregnancy or lactation. This clonotype showed up many times. The authors amplified TCR beta CDR3 regions, and they did so from RNA transcripts for repertoire sequencing. Second-round multiplex PCR came after a first-round RT-PCR that employed HTBI primers. TCRdb independently ran MiXCR on the multiplex PCR reads; one entry per CDR3 protein. The sample shows fewer than 600,000 distinct CDR3 sequences, over 13% of them seen only once. Trimming removed 3 bases at V and 2 bases at J, with 5 bases between. The germline gives CDR1 LNHNV, CDR2 YYDKDF (reference sequence). The CDR3 runs to 14 residues.

Sequencing was carried out using blood. The rearrangement links TRBV15 to TRBJ2-6; D is undetermined. This clonotype was sampled from a woman between 25 and 40 years old with Graves' ophthalmopathy. In DNA, the CDR3 is TGTGCCACCAGCAGGGGTACTGGGGCCAACGTCCTGACTTTC. This encodes CATSRGTGANVLTF.